This T cell receptor (beta chain) was recovered during a study of response to subunit inactivated influenza vaccine. TCRdb reprocessed the RT-PCR reads via MiXCR and lists one record per CDR3 protein. The sample shows just under 550,000 distinct CDR3 sequences, 20% to 25% of them seen only once. V was clipped by 7 bases and J by 7 bases, with 14 bases between them. The CDR3 covers 13 residues. These sequences were also reported in another study, on T cells expressing NK-cell markers. As reported in that work: Synthesis of TCR beta cDNA relied on 5'RACE template switching carrying UMIs. It was sorted CD3+CD56+NKG2C+, CD3+CD56+NKG2C- and CD3+CD56-NKG2C+ T cells that supplied the TCR beta repertoires. Eight donors were sequenced, seven testing HCMV-seropositive and one testing seronegative. Roughly 6 of the donors carried dominant NKG2C+ clonotypes that took up about 1.0-7.0% of their CD8+ T cells. In a few donors, dominant clonotypes made up roughly 25-60.1% of CD3+CD56-NKG2C+ cells.

The chain carries TRBV12-3 or TRBV12-4 and TRBJ2-1, with D perhaps TRBD1 or TRBD2 (6 bases each). Sequencing used CD4+ T cells sorted from PBMCs, obtained about 13 days after vaccination. The clonotype comes from a man in his fifties or sixties who received an inactivated influenza vaccine. DNA for the CDR3: TGTGCCAGCACCGGGGGCGGGGTTAATGAGCAGTTCTTC. This gives the protein CASTGGGVNEQFF.